Given below is one T cell receptor (beta chain) in context. As yet, its antigen is unknown. The entry originates in a study of cytomegalovirus exposure and HLA in healthy donors. Study results and caveats: Among donors in an Asian-associated ancestry cluster, a later analysis reportedly found fewer N-insertions than the roughly 650-donor mean.

Donors in the study were healthy people who gave bone marrow. The PCR had 60 Vbeta and 13 Jbeta primers. Libraries were prepared by immunoSEQ multiplex PCR; TCRdb keeps only in-frame clonotypes and omits some of them. Of 120,000 to 150,000 clones listed, approximately 80% are singletons. Input material: PBMCs. The clonotype was recovered from a man aged 30 to 45 in good health and CMV-seropositive.

This CDR3 reads CASSYLNPQAGELFF. CDR3 coding DNA: TGTGCCAGCAGCTATTTAAACCCACAGGCCGGGGAGCTGTTTTTT. V is TRBV7-9 and J is TRBJ2-2, with D possibly being TRBD1 (5 bases). Germline loops: CDR1 SEHNR, CDR2 FQNEAQ (reference sequence). V was shortened by 4 bases and J by 6 bases, with 15 bases between the two germline ends. The CDR3 runs 15 residues.